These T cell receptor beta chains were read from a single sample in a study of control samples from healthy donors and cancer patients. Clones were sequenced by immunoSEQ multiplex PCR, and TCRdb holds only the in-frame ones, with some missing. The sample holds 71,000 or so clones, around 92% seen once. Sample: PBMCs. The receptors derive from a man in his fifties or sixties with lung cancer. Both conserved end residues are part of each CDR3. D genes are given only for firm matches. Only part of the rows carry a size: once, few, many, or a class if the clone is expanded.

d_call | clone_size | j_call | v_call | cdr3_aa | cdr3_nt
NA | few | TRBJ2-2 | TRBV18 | CASSPMEAGELFF | TGTGCCAGCTCACCGATGGAGGCCGGGGAGCTGTTTTTT
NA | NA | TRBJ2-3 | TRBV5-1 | CASSLGAGPTDTQYF | TGCGCCAGCAGCTTGGGGGCAGGACCCACAGATACGCAGTATTTT
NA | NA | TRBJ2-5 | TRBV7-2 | CASSSGQLKETQYF | TGTGCCAGCAGCTCAGGACAGCTGAAAGAGACCCAGTACTTC
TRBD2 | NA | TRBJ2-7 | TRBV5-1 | CASRLLAGSNEQYF | TGCGCCAGCAGGTTGCTAGCGGGGTCTAACGAGCAGTACTTC
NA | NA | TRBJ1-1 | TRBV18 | CASSRTENTEAFF | TGTGCCAGCTCACGCACAGAGAACACTGAAGCTTTCTTT
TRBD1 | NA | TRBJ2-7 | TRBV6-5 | CASSRDRSEQYF | TGTGCCAGCAGCAGGGACAGGAGCGAGCAGTACTTC
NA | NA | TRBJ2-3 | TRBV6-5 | CASRRGSSSTDTQYF | TGTGCCAGCAGGAGGGGGTCATCTAGCACAGATACGCAGTATTTT
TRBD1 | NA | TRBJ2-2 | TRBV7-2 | CASSLGQGAILLDTGELFF | TGTGCCAGCAGCTTAGGACAGGGGGCTATTCTTTTAGACACCGGGGAGCTGTTTTTT
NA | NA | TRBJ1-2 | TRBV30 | CAWTNGGGGYTF | TGTGCCTGGACTAACGGGGGGGGAGGCTACACCTTC
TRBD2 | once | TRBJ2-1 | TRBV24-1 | CATSDPSGASYNEQFF | TGTGCCACCAGTGACCCTAGCGGGGCTTCCTACAATGAGCAGTTCTTC
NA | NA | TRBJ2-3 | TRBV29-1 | CSVDGGRTDTQYF | TGCAGCGTTGATGGCGGTCGCACAGATACGCAGTATTTT
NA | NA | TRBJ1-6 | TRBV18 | CASSPYLGNALHF | TGTGCCAGCTCACCGTATCTAGGAAATGCCCTCCACTTT
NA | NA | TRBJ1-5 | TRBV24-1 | CATHPGQRGDSNQPQHF | TGTGCCACCCATCCTGGGCAGCGAGGGGATAGCAATCAGCCCCAGCATTTT
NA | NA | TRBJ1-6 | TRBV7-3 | CASSSKGGRSSYNSPLHF | TGTGCCAGCAGCTCCAAAGGGGGACGAAGCTCCTATAATTCACCCCTCCACTTT
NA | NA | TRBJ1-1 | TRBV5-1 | CASSLFGLNTEAFF | TGCGCCAGCAGCTTGTTCGGCCTGAACACTGAAGCTTTCTTT
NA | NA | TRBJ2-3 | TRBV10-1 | CASSRGDTQYF | TGCGCCAGCAGTCGGGGGGATACGCAGTATTTT
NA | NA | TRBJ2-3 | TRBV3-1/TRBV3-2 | CASSGSGTNGDTQYF | TGTGCCAGCAGCGGGTCCGGGACAAACGGAGATACGCAGTATTTT
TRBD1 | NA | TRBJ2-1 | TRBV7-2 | CASSSGTGYNEQFF | TGTGCCAGCAGCTCCGGGACAGGGTACAATGAGCAGTTCTTC
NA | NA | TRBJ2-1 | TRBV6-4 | CASSDGPGVGSEQFF | TGTGCCAGCAGTGACGGGCCGGGAGTGGGGAGTGAGCAGTTCTTC
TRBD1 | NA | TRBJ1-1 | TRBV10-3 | CAIRGQMNTEAFF | TGTGCCATCAGGGGACAGATGAACACTGAAGCTTTCTTT
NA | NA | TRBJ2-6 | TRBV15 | CATSRDYLDGSGANVLTF | TGTGCCACCAGCAGAGACTACCTAGATGGCTCTGGGGCCAACGTCCTGACTTTC
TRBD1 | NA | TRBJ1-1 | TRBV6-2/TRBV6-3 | CASSYGQGDTEAFF | TGTGCCAGCAGTTACGGACAGGGAGACACTGAAGCTTTCTTT